These T cell receptor beta chains were read from a single sample in a study of spatial heterogeneity in lung cancer. MiXCR, applied by TCRdb to the 5' RACE reads, yields one record per CDR3 protein. The table includes some 47,000 distinct CDR3 sequences, approximately 7.6% detected once. Material: PBMCs, obtained at surgery. These receptors all stem from a female donor with early-stage non-small cell lung cancer. Both conserved end residues are part of each CDR3. The order of the fields is CDR3 DNA, CDR3 protein, D gene, clone size, J gene, V gene. A D gene is named only where the DNA matches it firmly. The size field is filled for only some rows; it gives once, few, many or a size class.

TGCGCCAGCAGCCAAGCATCAGCGGGGGGCCGCACAGATACGCAGTATTTT CASSQASAGGRTDTQYF TRBD2 . TRBJ2-3 TRBV4-3
TGCAGCGTTGGGGTGTGGCCTGACACAGATACGCAGTATTTT CSVGVWPDTDTQYF . few TRBJ2-3 TRBV29-1
TGTGCCAGCAGCTGGGGGACTAGCCGGCCGGGTGGCCACGAGCAGTACTTC CASSWGTSRPGGHEQYF TRBD2 many TRBJ2-7 TRBV5-4
TGCAGTGCTAGTCGACAGGGGGGGAACACCGGGGAGCTGTTTTTT CSASRQGGNTGELFF TRBD1 . TRBJ2-2 TRBV20-1
TGTGCCAGCAGCCCACACGGGACGGCCTACGAGCAGTACTTC CASSPHGTAYEQYF . . TRBJ2-7 TRBV16
TGTGCCAGCAGTAAAAGCGGGGGGGCGAATGAGCAGTTCTTC CASSKSGGANEQFF TRBD2 many TRBJ2-1 TRBV6-2/TRBV6-3
TGTGCCAGCAGCCAAGATCAGGCAGGTAGCTTCTATGGCTACACCTTC CASSQDQAGSFYGYTF . few TRBJ1-2 TRBV4-2
TGTGCCAGCTTCCGGGCCTCTGGGGCCAACGTCCTGACTTTC CASFRASGANVLTF . . TRBJ2-6 TRBV6-6
TGTGCCAGTAGTAGGACAGGGAATGAAGCTTTCTTT CASSRTGNEAFF TRBD1 . TRBJ1-1 TRBV19
TGTGCCAGCAGCTTATCTGCGGGGGGGAACACAGATACGCAGTATTTT CASSLSAGGNTDTQYF TRBD2 many TRBJ2-3 TRBV7-9
TGTGCCAGCAGTAAACCAGGGGCTACACTGTTTTTT CASSKPGATLFF . many TRBJ1-4 TRBV6-5
TGTGCCAGTAGTACGTCCGCCCTCTCCTACAATGAGCAGTTCTTC CASSTSALSYNEQFF . many TRBJ2-1 TRBV19
TGTGCCAGTAGTATTCTCCCCTTGAGCTCTGGAAACACCATATATTTT CASSILPLSSGNTIYF . . TRBJ1-3 TRBV19
TGTGCCACACGCCGGGACAGCGAGATAGTAGAAGAGACCCAGTACTTC CATRRDSEIVEETQYF TRBD1 . TRBJ2-5 TRBV15
TGCAGTGCTAGAGATGGGGCTGACACCACTAATGAAAAACTGTTTTTT CSARDGADTTNEKLFF . many TRBJ1-4 TRBV20-1
TGTGCCAGCAGATCTACGGGGAGCACAGATACGCAGTATTTT CASRSTGSTDTQYF . . TRBJ2-3 TRBV6-5
TGCAGTGCTAGAGTTACAGGGGTTCGGCAAGAGACCCAGTACTTC CSARVTGVRQETQYF TRBD1 many TRBJ2-5 TRBV20-1
TGCGCCAGCAGCTTGGGGGGAGACAGGTGGAGCACTGAAGCTTTCTTT CASSLGGDRWSTEAFF . many TRBJ1-1 TRBV5-1